This entry lists 22 T cell receptor beta chains sequenced from one sample in a study of T cell changes during pregnancy in multiple sclerosis. Sequencing used immunoSEQ multiplex PCR; TCRdb keeps in-frame clones, though not all of them. The sample consists of under 110,000 clones, about 90% of them appearing once. Material: peripheral blood, obtained before pregnancy. These receptors originate from a female donor with multiple sclerosis, enrolled in a pregnancy study.

V gene TRBV4-1 combines with J gene TRBJ2-4; D may be TRBD2 (5 bases). The CDR3 is 13 residues long. The germline V and J ends were trimmed by 0 bases and 9 bases, with 9 bases remaining between them. Germline V gene data show CDR1 as MGHRA and CDR2 as YSYEKL. CDR3 bases: TGCGCCAGCAGCCAAGACGCGGAGGTCATTCAGTACTTC. Protein product: CASSQDAEVIQYF.

This chain links TRBV13 with TRBJ2-7, with D unclear. The CDR3 extends over 11 amino acids. Germline lookup yields CDR1 PRHDT and CDR2 FYEKMQ (reference sequence). The germline V and J ends were trimmed by 8 bases and 5 bases, with 10 bases remaining between them. The CDR3 sequence: CASEQVHEQYF. CDR3 nucleotides: TGTGCCAGCGAGCAGGTCCACGAGCAGTACTTC. The full variable domain, completed using reference TRBV13 and TRBJ2-7, is AAGVIQSPRHLIKEKRETATLKCYPIPRHDTVYWYQQGPGQDPQFLISFYEKMQSDKGSIPDRFSAQQFSDYHSELNMSSLELGDSALYFCASEQVHEQYFGPGTRLTVT.

V is TRBV27 and J is TRBJ2-7, with D perhaps TRBD2 (5 bases). Germline V CDR1 and CDR2: MNHEY, SMNVEV (reference sequence). The CDR3 is 14 residues long. V was shortened by 7 bases and J by 7 bases, with 20 bases between the two germline ends. The CDR3 DNA is TGTGCCAGCAAAGGGTGGGAGCCTACGGGAGAGCAGTACTTC. This translates into CASKGWEPTGEQYF.

The rearrangement joins TRBV30 to TRBJ2-7; 8 nucleotides line up with TRBD2. Germline CDR1 GTSNPN, CDR2 SVGIG (reference sequence). This CDR3 is 16 amino acids long. J was trimmed by 2 bases and V by 3 bases; bases with no gene match: 12. The CDR3 reads CAWREGFGRGAYEQYF. As DNA, the CDR3 is TGTGCCTGGAGGGAAGGGTTCGGGCGGGGGGCCTACGAGCAGTACTTC.

The chain couples TRBV7-2 to TRBJ2-2; D not certain. Germline V gene sequence: CDR1 SGHTA, CDR2 FQGNSA. This CDR3 region has 13 residues. V dropped 5 bases and J dropped 7 bases, with 11 bases sitting between them. CDR3 sequence: CASSLIVVGELFF. For the CDR3, the DNA is TGTGCCAGCAGCCTGATAGTGGTCGGGGAGCTGTTTTTT. The full variable domain, with the rest looked up from reference TRBV7-2 and TRBJ2-2, is GAGVSQSPSNKVTEKGKDVELRCDPISGHTALYWYRQSLGQGLEFLIYFQGNSAPDKSGLPSDRFSAERTGGSVSTLTIQRTQQEDSAVYLCASSLIVVGELFFGEGSRLTVL.

This rearrangement joins TRBV5-8 to TRBJ2-3, with TRBD1 identical over 8 bases. V shed 2 bases and J 1 base; nucleotides not matched to a gene: 6. Germline-derived CDR1 and CDR2 are SGHTS and YDEGEE. The CDR3 spans 16 residues. CDR3 coding DNA: TGTGCCAGCAGCTTTCGAGGACAGGGCCGCACAGATACGCAGTATTTT. This encodes CASSFRGQGRTDTQYF.

The chain carries TRBV6-5 and TRBJ1-2; D ambiguous. Trimming shortened V by 0 bases and J by 2 bases, and 10 bases separated the two germline ends. From germline, CDR1 is MNHEY and CDR2 SVGAGI. The CDR3 has 15 residues. The CDR3 sequence: CASSYSEGYNYGYTF. Written as DNA, the CDR3 is TGTGCCAGCAGTTACTCCGAGGGATACAACTATGGCTACACCTTC.

This chain uses TRBV28 with TRBJ2-5; the D gene is possibly TRBD2 (5 bases). This CDR3 spans 14 amino acids. Germline loops: CDR1 MDHEN, CDR2 SYDVKM. Trimming removed 4 bases from V and 2 bases from J, with 11 bases in between. CDR3 sequence: CASSSGRGQETQYF. In DNA form, the CDR3 reads TGTGCCAGCAGTTCCGGACGGGGACAAGAGACCCAGTACTTC.

V and J are TRBV18 and TRBJ1-4; the D gene is possibly TRBD1 (6 bases). There are 17 residues in the CDR3. Between the trimmed V and J ends, which lost 0 bases and 6 bases, there was a span of 17 bases. Germline V lookup: CDR1 KGHSH, CDR2 LQKENI. Here the CDR3 DNA reads TGTGCCAGCTCACCACCGGGGAGACAGGACTTTTATGAAAAACTGTTTTTT. Encoded protein: CASSPPGRQDFYEKLFF.

The genes are TRBV5-5 and TRBJ2-7; the D gene is possibly TRBD2 (6 bases). The V gene's germline CDR1 is SGHKS and CDR2 YYEKEE (reference sequence). V lost 4 bases and J lost 2, with 16 bases in between. The CDR3 has 15 residues. The CDR3 bases are TGTGCCAGCAGCGACGGGACCGGACTAACCTACGAGCAGTACTTC. This encodes CASSDGTGLTYEQYF.

This clone was observed a handful of times. The J gene is TRBJ1-5, the V gene TRBV19; possibly TRBD1 for D (5 bases). Germline CDR1 LNHDA, CDR2 SQIVND (reference sequence). V was trimmed by 6 bases and J by 3 bases, leaving 15 bases between them. The CDR3 is made up of 15 amino acids. The DNA for the CDR3 is TGTGCCAGTAGGAGAACAGGAGTCATCAATCAGCCCCAGCATTTT. As protein: CASRRTGVINQPQHF. Combining the CDR3 with reference TRBV19 and TRBJ1-5 gives the whole variable domain DGGITQSPKYLFRKEGQNVTLSCEQNLNHDAMYWYRQDPGQGLRLIYYSQIVNDFQKGDIAEGYSVSREKKESFPLTVTSAQKNPTAFYLCASRRTGVINQPQHFGDGTRLSIL.

The chain is built from TRBV5-4 and TRBJ2-3; 8 bases match TRBD2. V was pared by 2 bases and J by 0 bases, with 5 bases of the junction left unmatched. The CDR3 is 16 amino acids. Looked up from germline, CDR1 is SGHNT and CDR2 is YYREEE (reference sequence). The CDR3 loop is CASSFRLAGSTDTQYF. The CDR3 DNA follows: TGTGCCAGCAGCTTCCGCTTAGCGGGGAGCACAGATACGCAGTATTTT. The full variable domain, with the rest looked up from reference TRBV5-4 and TRBJ2-3, is ETGVTQSPTHLIKTRGQQVTLRCSSQSGHNTVSWYQQALGQGPQFIFQYYREEENGRGNFPPRFSGLQFPNYSSELNVNALELDDSALYLCASSFRLAGSTDTQYFGPGTRLTVL.

V and J are TRBV18 and TRBJ2-3; TRBD1 aligns across 8 bases. V gave up 3 bases and J gave up 5 bases; unmatched junction bases: 4. Per the germline V gene, CDR1 is KGHSH and CDR2 is LQKENI. The CDR3 consists of 14 residues. Written as DNA, the CDR3 is TGTGCCAGCTCACCCCTCGACAGGGGAGATACGCAGTATTTT. Translating gives CASSPLDRGDTQYF.

This chain joins TRBV5-1 and TRBJ2-1; D remains unclear. The CDR3 has 13 residues. From germline, CDR1 is SGHRS and CDR2 YFSETQ. V lost 5 bases and J lost 6, with 12 bases in between. The chain's CDR3 is CASSSYTGNEQFF. As DNA, the CDR3 is TGCGCCAGCAGTTCGTACACGGGCAATGAGCAGTTCTTC. The full variable domain, rest sourced from reference TRBV5-1 and TRBJ2-1, is KAGVTQTPRYLIKTRGQQVTLSCSPISGHRSVSWYQQTPGQGLQFLFEYFSETQRNKGNFPGRFSGRQFSNSRSEMNVSTLELGDSALYLCASSSYTGNEQFFGPGTRLTVL.

The V gene is TRBV7-3, the J gene TRBJ2-3; 14 nucleotides agree with TRBD2. Germline V CDR1 and CDR2: SGHTA, FQGTGA. V lost 2 bases and J lost 3; bases outside the gene matches: 10. The CDR3 extends over 19 amino acids. CDR3 amino acids: CASSLGFVGLAGATDTQYF. CDR3 nucleotides: TGTGCCAGCAGCTTAGGATTTGTGGGACTAGCGGGAGCAACAGATACGCAGTATTTT.

This clone was found once. This chain uses TRBV28 with TRBJ2-2; 11 nucleotides line up with TRBD2. J lost 6 bases, V lost 6 bases, and 6 bases had no gene match. The CDR3 loop spans 15 amino acids. From germline, CDR1 is MDHEN and CDR2 SYDVKM. The CDR3 bases are TGTGCCAGCAGATCTAGCGGGAGGAGTCCCGGGGAGCTGTTTTTT. As protein: CASRSSGRSPGELFF.

This chain connects TRBV30 to TRBJ1-1; weak D call: TRBD1 (6 bases). CDR1 GTSNPN and CDR2 SVGIG come from the germline V gene (reference sequence). The V and J ends lost 1 base and 0 bases respectively, with 12 bases between them. The CDR3 extends over 15 amino acids. CDR3 region: CAWSGDRTLNTEAFF. CDR3 DNA: TGTGCCTGGAGTGGTGACAGGACCCTGAACACTGAAGCTTTCTTT.

The genes are TRBV11-3 and TRBJ2-1; 15 bases map to TRBD2. The CDR3 length is 16 residues. CDR1 is SGHNT, CDR2 YENEEA, per germline. Trimming cost V 5 bases and J 9 bases; bases outside gene matches: 8. Here the CDR3 DNA reads TGTGCCAGCAGCCCTGCCGGGACTAGCGGGGGGAGTGAGCAGTTCTTC. Residues: CASSPAGTSGGSEQFF.

This clone was found a few times. J is TRBJ1-1 and V is TRBV30, with D unclear. The germline V gene has CDR1 GTSNPN and CDR2 SVGIG (reference sequence). This CDR3 has 13 amino acids. V dropped 2 bases and J dropped 1 base, with 8 bases sitting between them. CDR3 nucleotides: TGTGCCTGGAGTACCCAGTCGAACACTGAAGCTTTCTTT. This codes for CAWSTQSNTEAFF.

The chain couples TRBV7-2 to TRBJ2-7, with TRBD2 as a possible D gene (6 bases). Per germline, CDR1 SGHTA and CDR2 FQGNSA. The CDR3 covers 15 residues. Deletions cut 5 bases from V and 2 bases from J, with 16 bases between. In DNA, the CDR3 is TGTGCCAGCAGCCTGGCGGGGTTAGGCCCCTACGAGCAGTACTTC. Amino acid sequence: CASSLAGLGPYEQYF.

The chain combines TRBV11-2 with TRBJ2-7; D is unresolved. CDR1 SGHAT and CDR2 FQNNGV come from the germline V gene. V was pared by 5 bases and J by 4 bases, with 9 bases between. There are 12 residues in the CDR3. CDR3 sequence (DNA): TGTGCCAGCAGCCCTTCAGGTTACGAGCAGTACTTC. This gives the protein CASSPSGYEQYF.

V usage is TRBV29-1 and J usage is TRBJ2-2, with 9 bases matching TRBD1. The V gene's germline CDR1 is SQVTM and CDR2 ANQGSEA. This CDR3 has 15 residues. J lost 5 bases, V lost 5 bases, and 9 bases had no gene match. The CDR3 region has the DNA TGCAGCGTTCGCTCCGGGACAGGGTCGACCGGGGAGCTGTTTTTT. This sequence encodes CSVRSGTGSTGELFF.